The 22 T cell receptor beta chains given below trace back to one sample, sequenced in a study of T cell responses to AZD1222 COVID-19 vaccine (dated by TCRdb to the early 2020s). Receptor amplification or capture employed the immunoSEQ multiplex PCR assay. Drawn from immuneACCESS, this table holds only the in-frame rearrangements with V and J called that TCRdb kept. Clones are partly lost; checked studies trace under half to an unresolved V gene and leave the rest unexplained. The sample data list about 180,000 clones, and 80% to 95% of these were observed just once. 1.9% of the sample is taken by the ten largest. The time point label for this specimen denotes: about 28 days (+/-7) after the second vaccine dose. Sequenced here: peripheral blood, sampled 28 days after the second AZD1222 dose. The source of these receptors is an adult who received the AZD1222 COVID-19 vaccine.

This clone was found once. The chain links TRBV7-8 to TRBJ1-2; TRBD1 agrees at 7 bases. J lost 4 bases, V lost 1 base, and 6 bases had no gene match. Germline-derived CDR1 and CDR2 are SGHVS and FQNEAQ. The CDR3 covers 15 residues. The CDR3 protein is CASSLGGGTIYGYTF. CDR3 nucleotides: TGTGCCAGCAGCTTAGGAGGGGGCACTATCTATGGCTACACCTTC.

About this clone itself: The same CDR3 also results from other DNA sequences found in this sample. This chain links TRBV19 with TRBJ2-5, with a tentative D call TRBD1 (5 bases). Germline CDR1 and CDR2: LNHDA and SQIVND (reference sequence). The ends were cut back, 3 bases at V and 0 bases at J, with 8 bases in the middle. The CDR3 length is 14 residues. The CDR3 region is CASSIQGNQETQYF. The CDR3 DNA is TGTGCCAGTAGTATCCAGGGCAACCAAGAGACCCAGTACTTC.

The chain recombines TRBV5-1 with TRBJ1-3, with D possibly being TRBD1 (6 bases). This CDR3 contains 15 residues. The germline V gene encodes CDR1 SGHRS and CDR2 YFSETQ. Trimming removed 4 bases from V and 2 bases from J, with 13 bases in between. The CDR3 DNA is TGCGCCAGCAGCCCTCCGGGGGCCACTGGAAACACCATATATTTT. It codes for CASSPPGATGNTIYF.

V gene TRBV4-3 combines with J gene TRBJ1-2; 9 bases fit TRBD1. J gave up 4 bases and V 0 bases, and 12 bases lay outside the gene matches. This CDR3 region has 18 residues. The germline V gene has CDR1 LGHNA and CDR2 YSLEER. CDR3: CASSQDWRPGQGPYGYTF. CDR3 DNA sequence: TGCGCCAGCAGCCAAGACTGGCGTCCGGGACAGGGTCCCTATGGCTACACCTTC.

V usage is TRBV4-1 and J usage is TRBJ1-2, with D possibly matching TRBD1 (6 bases). Trimming took off 1 base at V and 4 bases at J, with 16 bases between the two ends. The CDR3 sequence is 16 residues long. The germline CDR1 and CDR2 sequences are MGHRA and YSYEKL. Written as DNA, the CDR3 is TGCGCCAGCAGCCAAGGTCCAGGGGTGAAGGGCTATGGCTACACCTTC. Its translation is CASSQGPGVKGYGYTF.

The chain has TRBV7-2 and TRBJ2-7; D uncertain. This CDR3 is 13 amino acids long. V lost 5 bases and J lost 6, with 14 bases in between. In germline, CDR1 is SGHTA, CDR2 FQGNSA. This chain's CDR3 is CASSQIIFGEQYF. CDR3 nucleotide sequence: TGTGCCAGCAGCCAAATTATATTCGGCGAGCAGTACTTC.

This clone was detected only once. This chain links TRBV5-1 with TRBJ2-7; D may correspond to TRBD1 or TRBD2 (5 bases each). Deletions cut 6 bases from V and 4 bases from J, with 17 bases between. CDR3 length: 14 amino acids. CDR1 and CDR2 (germline): SGHRS, YFSETQ. This CDR3 reads CASKVRETTYEQYF. The CDR3, as DNA: TGCGCCAGCAAGGTCAGGGAGACTACGTACGAGCAGTACTTC.

The rearrangement links TRBV7-2 to TRBJ2-7; D gene unclear. The CDR3 runs 15 residues. V lost 0 bases, J lost 2 bases, and 11 bases lay in between. In germline, CDR1 is SGHTA, CDR2 FQGNSA. The CDR3 region has the DNA TGTGCCAGCAGCTTAGCGAGTGGCGGAGCCTACGAGCAGTACTTC. Translated, it gives CASSLASGGAYEQYF. Together with reference TRBV7-2 and TRBJ2-7, the CDR3 gives the full variable domain: GAGVSQSPSNKVTEKGKDVELRCDPISGHTALYWYRQSLGQGLEFLIYFQGNSAPDKSGLPSDRFSAERTGGSVSTLTIQRTQQEDSAVYLCASSLASGGAYEQYFGPGTRLTVT.

The rearrangement joins TRBV19 to TRBJ2-5; possibly TRBD2 for D (6 bases). Trimming took off 1 base at V and 1 base at J, with 10 bases between the two ends. Germline values: CDR1 LNHDA, CDR2 SQIVND (reference sequence). The CDR3 contains 15 residues. The CDR3 here is CASSIVRGSQETQYF. The CDR3 nucleotides are TGTGCCAGTAGTATAGTGCGGGGAAGCCAAGAGACCCAGTACTTC.

This chain uses TRBV9 with TRBJ2-2; 8 nucleotides agree with TRBD2. Trimming at V came to 7 bases and at J to 4 bases, leaving 6 bases not matched to a gene. The CDR3 sequence is 14 residues long. CDR1 SGDLS and CDR2 YYNGEE come from the germline V gene. The CDR3 sequence is CASRPGGLTGELFF. CDR3 bases: TGTGCCAGCCGACCGGGGGGGCTCACCGGGGAGCTGTTTTTT.

DNA for the CDR3: TGTGCCGGAGTGTACAACAGACTAGCGAATGAGCAGTTCTTC. Amino acids: CAGVYNRLANEQFF. The chain carries TRBV30 and TRBJ2-1, with TRBD2 identical over 8 bases. With 8 bases clipped from V and 7 bases from J, the junction kept 13 bases outside the gene matches. CDR1 is GTSNPN and CDR2 is SVGIG in the germline V gene (reference sequence). The CDR3 has 14 amino acids.

The chain recombines TRBV19 with TRBJ1-4; tentative D call: TRBD1 (6 bases). Trimming cost V 4 bases and J 5 bases, with 14 bases left between them. This CDR3 spans 15 amino acids. The germline CDR1 and CDR2 sequences are LNHDA and SQIVND (reference sequence). CDR3 coding DNA: TGTGCCAGTAGTAGCAGCGGACAGCAAAATGAAAAACTGTTTTTT. Encoded protein: CASSSSGQQNEKLFF.

The genes are TRBV5-8 and TRBJ1-6, with 7 bases fitting TRBD1. J gave up 9 bases and V 2 bases, and 8 bases lay outside the gene matches. The CDR3 consists of 15 residues. Looked up from germline, CDR1 is SGHTS and CDR2 is YDEGEE. The CDR3 DNA is TGTGCCAGCAGCTTACAACAGGGGTCGGGTTCACCCCTCCACTTT. It specifies CASSLQQGSGSPLHF.

This sequence joins TRBV6-2 or TRBV6-3 and TRBJ1-6; D gene unclear. V lost 2 bases to trimming and J lost 4 bases, with 12 bases between them. Germline V gene lookup returns CDR1 MNHEY and CDR2 SVGEGT. This CDR3 has 16 residues. CDR3 in DNA: TGTGCCAGCAGTTACCCACACGGACCGTATAATTCACCCCTCCACTTT. Its protein product is CASSYPHGPYNSPLHF.

The chain joins TRBV5-6 to TRBJ1-1; D call uncertain. The CDR3 totals 12 residues. Trimming removed 2 bases at V and 5 bases at J, with 7 bases between. Looked up from germline, CDR1 is SGHDT and CDR2 is YYEEEE. The CDR3 DNA reads TGTGCCAGCAGCTTTGAGAGGACTGAAGCTTTCTTT. Translating gives CASSFERTEAFF.

The genes are TRBV4-2 and TRBJ1-5; TRBD1 agrees at 11 bases. Germline V gene lookup returns CDR1 LGHNA and CDR2 YNFKEQ. The CDR3 is 19 residues long. Unmatched junction bases numbered 8, after V lost 0 bases and J lost 1 base. CDR3 residues: CASSQDSGQGAGSNQPQHF. The DNA of the CDR3 is TGTGCCAGCAGCCAAGATTCTGGACAGGGGGCAGGGAGCAATCAGCCCCAGCATTTT.

The chain couples TRBV21-1 to TRBJ1-4. TRBV21-1 corresponds to a pseudogene. This CDR3 is built from 17 residues. CDR3 sequence reads: CASSKARGGHDNEKLFF. The DNA of the CDR3 is TGTGCCAGCAGCAAAGCTAGGGGGGGGCACGACAATGAAAAACTGTTTTTT.

This sequence joins TRBV4-3 and TRBJ1-1; a weak D match, TRBD1 (6 bases). Germline values: CDR1 LGHNA, CDR2 YSLEER. The CDR3 totals 14 residues. The V end was cut by 4 bases, the J end by 4 bases, with 13 bases between. Here the CDR3 reads CASSPGTQRTEAFF. The CDR3 DNA reads as TGCGCCAGCAGCCCTGGGACACAACGCACTGAAGCTTTCTTT.

The gene calls are TRBV6-5 and TRBJ2-2, with no clear D. The germline CDR1 and CDR2 sequences are MNHEY and SVGAGI. Trimming shortened V by 2 bases and J by 0 bases, and 10 bases separated the two germline ends. The CDR3 covers 16 residues. CDR3 DNA: TGTGCCAGCAGTTACAGGCCGAGTTCGAACACCGGGGAGCTGTTTTTT. Protein product: CASSYRPSSNTGELFF.

The CDR3 loop reads CASSHRPYGKTEAFF. The CDR3, as DNA: TGTGCCAGCAGCCACCGTCCCTATGGGAAAACTGAAGCTTTCTTT. The chain links TRBV6-6 to TRBJ1-1; D unclear. Germline loops: CDR1 MNHNY, CDR2 SVGAGI (reference sequence). This CDR3 contains 15 residues. V lost 6 bases and J lost 5, with 19 bases in between.

The V and J genes are TRBV28 and TRBJ1-6; D is perhaps TRBD1 (5 bases). V shed 3 bases and J shed 3 bases, with 6 bases lying between them. Looked up from germline, CDR1 is MDHEN and CDR2 is SYDVKM. The CDR3 is made up of 14 amino acids. CDR3 protein: CASSLQGYNSPLHF. Here the CDR3 DNA reads TGTGCCAGCAGTTTGCAGGGCTATAATTCACCCCTCCACTTT.

The chain couples TRBV5-4 to TRBJ1-1; D gene uncertain. This CDR3 contains 14 residues. Germline V lookup: CDR1 SGHNT, CDR2 YYREEE (reference sequence). V lost 0 bases and J 4 bases, leaving 10 bases between the germline ends. This chain's CDR3 is CASSLEGMGTEAFF. The CDR3 DNA reads TGTGCCAGCAGCTTGGAAGGGATGGGCACTGAAGCTTTCTTT.